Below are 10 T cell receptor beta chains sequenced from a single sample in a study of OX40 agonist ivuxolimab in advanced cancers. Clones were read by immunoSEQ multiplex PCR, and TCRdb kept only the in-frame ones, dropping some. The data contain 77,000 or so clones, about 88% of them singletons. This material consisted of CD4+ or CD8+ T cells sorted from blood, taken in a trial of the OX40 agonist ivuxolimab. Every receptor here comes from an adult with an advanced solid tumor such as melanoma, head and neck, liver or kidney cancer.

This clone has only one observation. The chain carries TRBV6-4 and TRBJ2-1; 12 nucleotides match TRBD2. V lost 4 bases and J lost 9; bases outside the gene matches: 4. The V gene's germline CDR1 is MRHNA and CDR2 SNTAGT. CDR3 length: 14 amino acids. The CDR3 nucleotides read TGTGCCAGCAGTGCACTAGCGGGAGGATTTGAGCAGTTCTTC. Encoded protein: CASSALAGGFEQFF.

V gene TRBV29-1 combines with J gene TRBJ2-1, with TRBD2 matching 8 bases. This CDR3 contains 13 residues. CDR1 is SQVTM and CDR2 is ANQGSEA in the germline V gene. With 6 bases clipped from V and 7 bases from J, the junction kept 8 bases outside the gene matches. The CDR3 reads CSVRSGGLNEQFF. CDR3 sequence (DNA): TGCAGCGTCCGTTCGGGGGGGCTGAATGAGCAGTTCTTC.

Here the CDR3 reads CASSIADTQYF. Written as DNA, the CDR3 is TGTGCCAGCAGTATTGCAGATACGCAGTATTTT. This chain connects TRBV5-4 to TRBJ2-3; D is undetermined. The CDR3 length is 11 residues. V was cut by 5 bases and J by 4 bases, with 5 bases left in between. Germline values: CDR1 SGHNT, CDR2 YYREEE (reference sequence). Drawing the rest from reference TRBV5-4 and TRBJ2-3, the complete variable domain is ETGVTQSPTHLIKTRGQQVTLRCSSQSGHNTVSWYQQALGQGPQFIFQYYREEENGRGNFPPRFSGLQFPNYSSELNVNALELDDSALYLCASSIADTQYFGPGTRLTVL.

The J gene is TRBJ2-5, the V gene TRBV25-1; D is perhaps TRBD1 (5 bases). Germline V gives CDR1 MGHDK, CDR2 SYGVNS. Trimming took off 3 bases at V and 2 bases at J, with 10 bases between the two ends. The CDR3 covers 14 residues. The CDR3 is CASSDMTVQETQYF. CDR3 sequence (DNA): TGTGCCAGCAGTGATATGACAGTACAAGAGACCCAGTACTTC.

The CDR3 sequence: CASSRGEGNQPQHF. CDR3 nucleotides: TGTGCCAGCAGTAGGGGAGAGGGCAATCAGCCCCAGCATTTT. V is TRBV6-1 and J is TRBJ1-5; D is perhaps TRBD1 (5 bases). There are 14 residues in the CDR3. V was trimmed by 5 bases and J by 2 bases, leaving 10 bases between them. Germline CDR1 and CDR2: MNHNS and SASEGT.

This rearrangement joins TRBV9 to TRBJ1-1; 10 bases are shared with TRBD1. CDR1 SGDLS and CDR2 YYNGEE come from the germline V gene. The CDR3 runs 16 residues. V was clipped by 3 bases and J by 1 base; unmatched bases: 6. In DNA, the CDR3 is TGTGCCAGCAGCGCTGGGACAGGGGCTGCGAACACTGAAGCTTTCTTT. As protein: CASSAGTGAANTEAFF.

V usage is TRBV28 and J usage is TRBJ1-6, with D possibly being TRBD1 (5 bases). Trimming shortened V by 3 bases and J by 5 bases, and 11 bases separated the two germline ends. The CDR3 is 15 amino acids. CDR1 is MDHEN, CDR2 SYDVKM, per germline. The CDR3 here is CASSFPGRNNSPLHF. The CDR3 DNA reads TGTGCCAGCAGTTTTCCAGGGAGGAATAATTCACCCCTCCACTTT.

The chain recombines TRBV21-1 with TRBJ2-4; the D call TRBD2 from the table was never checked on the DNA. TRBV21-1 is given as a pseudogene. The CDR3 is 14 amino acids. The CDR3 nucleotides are TGTGCCAGCACCCCCCCTAGTAGCGGGGTTATTCAGTACTTC. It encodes CASTPPSSGVIQYF.

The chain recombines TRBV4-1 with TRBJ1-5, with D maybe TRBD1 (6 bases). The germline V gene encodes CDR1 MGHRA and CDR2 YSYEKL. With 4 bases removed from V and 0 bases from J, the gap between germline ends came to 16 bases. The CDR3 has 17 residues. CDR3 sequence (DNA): TGCGCCAGCAGCCCCCGGACAGCAAGCCTTAGCAATCAGCCCCAGCATTTT. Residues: CASSPRTASLSNQPQHF.

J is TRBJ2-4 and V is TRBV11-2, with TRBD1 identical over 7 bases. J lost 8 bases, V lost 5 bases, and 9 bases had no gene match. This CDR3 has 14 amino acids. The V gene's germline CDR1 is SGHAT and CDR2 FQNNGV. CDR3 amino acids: CASSPQQGLDIQYF. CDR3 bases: TGTGCCAGCAGCCCTCAACAGGGGCTCGACATTCAGTACTTC. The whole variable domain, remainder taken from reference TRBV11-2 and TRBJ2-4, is EAGVAQSPRYKIIEKRQSVAFWCNPISGHATLYWYQQILGQGPKLLIQFQNNGVVDDSQLPKDRFSAERLKGVDSTLKIQPAKLEDSAVYLCASSPQQGLDIQYFGAGTRLSVL.